Below, 6 T cell receptor beta chains from the same sample are listed, as sequenced in a study of blood T cells in healthy people across ages. A second about 6 to 12 cycle PCR used barcoded and J-beta primers. MiXCR, run by TCRdb on the 5' RACE reads, gives a single entry per CDR3 protein. The sample holds roughly 900,000 distinct CDR3 sequences, 40% to 60% seen once. Sequenced sample: blood. The receptors originated from a young man in good health.

The chain uses TRBV10-3 and TRBJ2-3; 8 bases match TRBD1. V lost 6 bases, J lost 8 bases, and 19 bases stayed unmatched. Germline CDR1 ENHRY, CDR2 SYGVKD. The length of the CDR3 is 17 residues. In nucleotides, the CDR3 is TGTGCCATCAGGGACCCGGACAGGGTCAACTCCCTTGGTACGCAGTATTTT. This translates into CAIRDPDRVNSLGTQYF.

This chain links TRBV18 with TRBJ1-6, with 8 bases lining up with TRBD1. The CDR3 loop spans 15 amino acids. V was pared by 2 bases and J by 9 bases, with 6 bases of the junction left unmatched. Germline lookup yields CDR1 KGHSH and CDR2 LQKENI. CDR3 sequence reads: CASSPGGQGGSPLHF. The CDR3, as DNA: TGTGCCAGCTCACCAGGAGGACAGGGAGGTTCACCCCTCCACTTT.

The J gene is TRBJ1-2, the V gene TRBV5-1, with a weak D call TRBD1 (6 bases). V was shortened by 4 bases and J by 2 bases, with 12 bases between the two germline ends. Germline assignment: CDR1 SGHRS and CDR2 YFSETQ. The CDR3 has 14 residues. CDR3 in DNA: TGCGCCAGCAGCCTCCATGGACAGAACTATGGCTACACCTTC. It translates to CASSLHGQNYGYTF. Full variable domain (outside the CDR3, taken from reference TRBV5-1 and TRBJ1-2): KAGVTQTPRYLIKTRGQQVTLSCSPISGHRSVSWYQQTPGQGLQFLFEYFSETQRNKGNFPGRFSGRQFSNSRSEMNVSTLELGDSALYLCASSLHGQNYGYTFGSGTRLTVV.

This rearrangement joins TRBV13 to TRBJ1-6, with a tentative D call TRBD1 (6 bases). Germline V gene lookup returns CDR1 PRHDT and CDR2 FYEKMQ (reference sequence). CDR3 length equals 14 residues. V was pared by 5 bases and J by 7 bases, with 12 bases between. The chain's CDR3 is CASSKRDTNSPLHF. The CDR3 region has the DNA TGTGCCAGCAGCAAACGGGACACCAATTCACCCCTCCACTTT.

The CDR3: CSAREGSGIYEQYF. CDR3 coding DNA: TGCAGTGCTAGAGAAGGGAGCGGTATCTACGAGCAGTACTTC. The chain carries TRBV20-1 and TRBJ2-7; D might be TRBD2 (5 bases). CDR3 length equals 14 residues. CDR1 and CDR2 from the germline V gene are DFQATT and SNEGSKA (reference sequence). Trimming shortened V by 0 bases and J by 3 bases, and 12 bases separated the two germline ends.

V and J are TRBV9 and TRBJ2-7; D may match TRBD1 or TRBD2 (5 bases each). Trimming removed 8 bases at V and 3 bases at J, with 27 bases between. Germline lookup yields CDR1 SGDLS and CDR2 YYNGEE. The CDR3 contains 17 residues. As DNA, the CDR3 is TGTGCCAGGAGTAGCTTTGTCGGGACGCTTGGAGGCTACGAGCAGTACTTC. Amino acids: CARSSFVGTLGGYEQYF.